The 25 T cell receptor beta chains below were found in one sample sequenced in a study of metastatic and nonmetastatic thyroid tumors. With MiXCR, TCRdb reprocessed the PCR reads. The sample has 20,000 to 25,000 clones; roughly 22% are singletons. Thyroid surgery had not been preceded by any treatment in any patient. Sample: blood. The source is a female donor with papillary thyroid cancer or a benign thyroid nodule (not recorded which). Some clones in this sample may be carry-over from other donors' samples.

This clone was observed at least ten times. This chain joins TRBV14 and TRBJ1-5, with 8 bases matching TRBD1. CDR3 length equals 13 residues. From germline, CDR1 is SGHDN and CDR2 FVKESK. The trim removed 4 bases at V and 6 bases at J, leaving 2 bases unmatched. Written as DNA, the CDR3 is TGTGCCAGCAGCCGCACAGGGGGTCAGCCCCAGCATTTT. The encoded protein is CASSRTGGQPQHF.

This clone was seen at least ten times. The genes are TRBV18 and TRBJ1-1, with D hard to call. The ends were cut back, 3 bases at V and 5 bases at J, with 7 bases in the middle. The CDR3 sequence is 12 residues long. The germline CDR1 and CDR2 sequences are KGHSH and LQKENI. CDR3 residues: CASSPVRTEAFF. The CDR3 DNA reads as TGTGCCAGCTCACCGGTTCGGACTGAAGCTTTCTTT.

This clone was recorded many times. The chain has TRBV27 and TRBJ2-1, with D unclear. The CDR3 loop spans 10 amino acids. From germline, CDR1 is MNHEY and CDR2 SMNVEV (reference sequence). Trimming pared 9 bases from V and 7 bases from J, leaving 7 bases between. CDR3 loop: CASGVNEQFF. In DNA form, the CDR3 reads TGTGCCAGTGGAGTTAATGAGCAGTTCTTC.

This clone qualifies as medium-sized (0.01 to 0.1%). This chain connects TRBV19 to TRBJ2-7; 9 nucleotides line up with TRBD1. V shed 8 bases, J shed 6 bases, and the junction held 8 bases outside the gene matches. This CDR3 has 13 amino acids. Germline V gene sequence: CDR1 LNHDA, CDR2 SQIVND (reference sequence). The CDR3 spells CASRQGGLSEQYF. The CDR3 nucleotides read TGTGCCAGTCGACAGGGGGGACTGAGCGAGCAGTACTTC.

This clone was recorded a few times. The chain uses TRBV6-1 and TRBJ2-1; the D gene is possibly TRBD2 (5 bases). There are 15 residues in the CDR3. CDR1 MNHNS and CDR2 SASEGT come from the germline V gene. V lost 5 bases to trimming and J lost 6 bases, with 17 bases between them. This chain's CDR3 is CASSFTIGISNEQFF. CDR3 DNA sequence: TGTGCCAGCAGTTTCACTATCGGGATTTCCAATGAGCAGTTCTTC.

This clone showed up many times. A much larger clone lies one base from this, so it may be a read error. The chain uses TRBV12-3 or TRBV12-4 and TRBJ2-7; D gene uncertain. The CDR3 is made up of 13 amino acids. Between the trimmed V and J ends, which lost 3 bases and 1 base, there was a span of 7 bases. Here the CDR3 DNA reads TGTGCCAGCAGTTTTGTGCAGTCCTACGAGCAGTACTTC. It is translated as CASSFVQSYEQYF.

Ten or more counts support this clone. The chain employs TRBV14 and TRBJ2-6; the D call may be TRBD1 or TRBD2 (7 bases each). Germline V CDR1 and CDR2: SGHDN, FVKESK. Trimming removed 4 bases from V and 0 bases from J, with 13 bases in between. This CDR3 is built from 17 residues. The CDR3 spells CASSPQGGISGANVLTF. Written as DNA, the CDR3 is TGTGCCAGCAGCCCCCAGGGGGGGATCTCTGGGGCCAACGTCCTGACTTTC.

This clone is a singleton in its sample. The CDR3 reads CASSMSTSPNTGEQFF. The DNA for the CDR3 is TGTGCCAGCAGCATGAGCACTAGCCCCAACACGGGTGAGCAGTTCTTC. The chain carries TRBV7-6 and TRBJ2-1, with a tentative D call TRBD2 (6 bases). V lost 5 bases and J 9 bases, leaving 23 bases between the germline ends. This CDR3 has 16 amino acids. Germline V gene sequence: CDR1 SGHVS, CDR2 FNYEAQ.

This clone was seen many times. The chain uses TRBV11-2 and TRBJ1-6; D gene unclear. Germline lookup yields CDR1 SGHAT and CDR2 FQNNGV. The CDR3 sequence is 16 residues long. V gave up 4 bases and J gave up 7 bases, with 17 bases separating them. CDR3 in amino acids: CASSYAGRGINSPLHF. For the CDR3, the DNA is TGTGCCAGCAGCTACGCGGGTCGGGGAATAAATTCACCCCTCCACTTT.

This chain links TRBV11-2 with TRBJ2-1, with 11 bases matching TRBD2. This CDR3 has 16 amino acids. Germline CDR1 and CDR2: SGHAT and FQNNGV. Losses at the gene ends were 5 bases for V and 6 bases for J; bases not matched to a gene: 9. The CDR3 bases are TGTGCCAGCAGCCCACGTGTACTAGCGGGAGCCAATGAGCAGTTCTTC. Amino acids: CASSPRVLAGANEQFF.

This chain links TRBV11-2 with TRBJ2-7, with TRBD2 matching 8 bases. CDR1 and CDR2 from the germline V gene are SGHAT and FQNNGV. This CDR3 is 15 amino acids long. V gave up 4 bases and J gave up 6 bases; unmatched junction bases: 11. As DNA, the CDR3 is TGTGCCAGCAGCTCGCCCTTAGCGGGGTTCCCCGAGCAGTACTTC. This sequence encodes CASSSPLAGFPEQYF.

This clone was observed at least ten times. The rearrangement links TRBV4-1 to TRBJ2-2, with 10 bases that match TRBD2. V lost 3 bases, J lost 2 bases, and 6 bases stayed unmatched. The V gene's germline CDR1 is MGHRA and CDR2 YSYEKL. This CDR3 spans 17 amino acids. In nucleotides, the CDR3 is TGCGCCAGCAGCCAGATGGCTAGCGGGGGAAACACCGGGGAGCTGTTTTTT. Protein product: CASSQMASGGNTGELFF.

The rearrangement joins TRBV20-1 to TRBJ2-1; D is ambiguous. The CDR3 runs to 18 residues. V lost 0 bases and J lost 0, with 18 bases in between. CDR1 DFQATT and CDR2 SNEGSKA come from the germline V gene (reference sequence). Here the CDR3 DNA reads TGCAGTGCTAGAGATTTCCGGGCTACCTCGAGCTCCTACAATGAGCAGTTCTTC. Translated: CSARDFRATSSSYNEQFF.

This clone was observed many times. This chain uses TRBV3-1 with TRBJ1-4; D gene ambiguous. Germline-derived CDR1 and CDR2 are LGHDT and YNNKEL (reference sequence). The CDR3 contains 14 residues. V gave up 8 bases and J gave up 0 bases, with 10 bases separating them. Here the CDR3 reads CASGGVATNEKLFF. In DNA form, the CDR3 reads TGTGCCAGCGGCGGAGTTGCAACTAATGAAAAACTGTTTTTT. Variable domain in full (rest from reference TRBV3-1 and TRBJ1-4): DTAVSQTPKYLVTQMGNDKSIKCEQNLGHDTMYWYKQDSKKFLKIMFSYNNKELIINETVPNRFSPKSPDKAHLNLHINSLELGDSAVYFCASGGVATNEKLFFGSGTQLSVL.

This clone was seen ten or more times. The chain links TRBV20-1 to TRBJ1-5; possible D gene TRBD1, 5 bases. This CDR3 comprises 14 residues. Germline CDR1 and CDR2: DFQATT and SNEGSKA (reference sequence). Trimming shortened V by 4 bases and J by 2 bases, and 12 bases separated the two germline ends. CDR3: CSAIEKGRNQPQHF. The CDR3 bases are TGCAGTGCTATAGAGAAGGGACGCAATCAGCCCCAGCATTTT.

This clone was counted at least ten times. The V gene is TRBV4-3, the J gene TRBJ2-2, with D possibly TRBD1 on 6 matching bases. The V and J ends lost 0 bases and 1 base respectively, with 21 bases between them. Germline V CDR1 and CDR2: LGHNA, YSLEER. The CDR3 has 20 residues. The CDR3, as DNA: TGCGCCAGCAGCCAAGATCACATAGCAGGGACAAAGCTGAACACCGGGGAGCTGTTTTTT. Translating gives CASSQDHIAGTKLNTGELFF.

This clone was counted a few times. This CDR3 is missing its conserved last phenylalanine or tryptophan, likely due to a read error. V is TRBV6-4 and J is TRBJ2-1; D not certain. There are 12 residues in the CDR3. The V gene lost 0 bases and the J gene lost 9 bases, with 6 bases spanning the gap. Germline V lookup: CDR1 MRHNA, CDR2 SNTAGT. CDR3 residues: CASSDSVGEQFL. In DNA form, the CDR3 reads TGTGCCAGCAGTGACTCCGTGGGTGAGCAGTTCTTA.

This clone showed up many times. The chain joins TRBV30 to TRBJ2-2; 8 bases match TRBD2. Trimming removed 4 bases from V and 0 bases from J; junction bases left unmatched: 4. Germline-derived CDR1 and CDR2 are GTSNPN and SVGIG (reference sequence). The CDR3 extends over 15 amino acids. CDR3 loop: CAWKVGLANTGELFF. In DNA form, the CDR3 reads TGTGCCTGGAAAGTGGGACTAGCGAACACCGGGGAGCTGTTTTTT.

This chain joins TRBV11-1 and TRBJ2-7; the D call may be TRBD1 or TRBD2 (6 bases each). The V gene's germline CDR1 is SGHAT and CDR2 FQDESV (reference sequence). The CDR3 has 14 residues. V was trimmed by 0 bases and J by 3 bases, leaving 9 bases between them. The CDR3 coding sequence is TGTGCCAGCAGCTTAGCGGGGGGCCTCTACGAGCAGTACTTC. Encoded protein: CASSLAGGLYEQYF.

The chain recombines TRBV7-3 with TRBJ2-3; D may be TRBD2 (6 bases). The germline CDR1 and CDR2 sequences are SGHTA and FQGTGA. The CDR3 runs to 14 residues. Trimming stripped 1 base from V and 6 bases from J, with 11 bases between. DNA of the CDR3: TGTGCCAGCAGCTTAATTGCGGGGCTGGATACGCAGTATTTT. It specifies CASSLIAGLDTQYF.

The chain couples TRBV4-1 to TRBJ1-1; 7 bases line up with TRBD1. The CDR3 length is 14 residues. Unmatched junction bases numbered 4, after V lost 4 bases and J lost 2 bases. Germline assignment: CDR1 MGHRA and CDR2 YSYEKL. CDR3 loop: CASSRRGHNTEAFF. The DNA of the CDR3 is TGCGCCAGCAGCCGGAGGGGGCATAACACTGAAGCTTTCTTT.

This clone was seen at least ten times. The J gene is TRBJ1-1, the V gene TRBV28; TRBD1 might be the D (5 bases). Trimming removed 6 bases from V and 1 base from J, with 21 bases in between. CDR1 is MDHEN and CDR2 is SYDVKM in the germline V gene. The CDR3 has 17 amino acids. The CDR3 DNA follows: TGTGCCAGCAGGCCCACCCACGGTGGGGCCTCGAACACTGAAGCTTTCTTT. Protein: CASRPTHGGASNTEAFF. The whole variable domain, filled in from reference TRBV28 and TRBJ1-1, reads DVKVTQSSRYLVKRTGEKVFLECVQDMDHENMFWYRQDPGLGLRLIYFSYDVKMKEKGDIPEGYSVSREKKERFSLILESASTNQTSMYLCASRPTHGGASNTEAFFGQGTRLTVV.

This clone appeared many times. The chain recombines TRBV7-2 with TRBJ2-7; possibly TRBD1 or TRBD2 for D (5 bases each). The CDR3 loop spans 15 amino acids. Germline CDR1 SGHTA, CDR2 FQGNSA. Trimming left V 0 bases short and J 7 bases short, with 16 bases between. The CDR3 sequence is CASSLAGPGWGEQYF. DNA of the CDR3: TGTGCCAGCAGCTTAGCGGGACCGGGTTGGGGAGAGCAGTACTTC.

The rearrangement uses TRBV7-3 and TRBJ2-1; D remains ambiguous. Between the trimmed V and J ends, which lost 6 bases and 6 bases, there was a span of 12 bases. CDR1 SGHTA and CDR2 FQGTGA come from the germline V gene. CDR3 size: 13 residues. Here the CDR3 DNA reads TGTGCCAGCAGGGCTGACGCATGCAATGAGCAGTTCTTC. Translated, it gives CASRADACNEQFF.

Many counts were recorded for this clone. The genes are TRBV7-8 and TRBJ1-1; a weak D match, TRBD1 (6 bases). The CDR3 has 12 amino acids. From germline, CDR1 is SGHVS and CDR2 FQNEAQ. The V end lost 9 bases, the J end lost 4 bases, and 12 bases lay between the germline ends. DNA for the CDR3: TGTGCCAGTAGCAGGGGACCCACTGAAGCTTTCTTT. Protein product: CASSRGPTEAFF.